This passage covers 16 T cell receptor beta chains from one sample sequenced in a study of blood T cell repertoires in COVID-19. Method: immunoSEQ multiplex PCR; TCRdb's copy keeps in-frame clones and lacks some. The profile shows some 350,000 clones, 80% to 90% of them singletons. The specimen sequenced was PBMCs or T cells enriched from blood (not recorded which). The receptors stem from a man in his late teens or twenties who had recovered from COVID-19.

The chain recombines TRBV6-6 with TRBJ2-2, with 8 bases lining up with TRBD1. V trimming: 4 bases; J trimming: 4 bases; junction bases outside the gene matches: 8. The germline gives CDR1 MNHNY, CDR2 SVGAGI (reference sequence). CDR3 size: 16 residues. The CDR3 here is CASSSIQGAVTGELFF. Written as DNA, the CDR3 is TGTGCCAGCAGTTCCATCCAGGGGGCGGTCACCGGGGAGCTGTTTTTT.

The chain has TRBV6-5 and TRBJ1-1; tentative D call: TRBD1 (5 bases). The germline V gene encodes CDR1 MNHEY and CDR2 SVGAGI. CDR3 size: 13 residues. Trimming removed 7 bases at V and 1 base at J, with 10 bases between. The CDR3 DNA follows: TGTGCCAGCACGGTCAGGGCGAACACTGAAGCTTTCTTT. Residues: CASTVRANTEAFF.

The rearrangement joins TRBV6-6 to TRBJ1-3; the match to TRBD1 covers 7 bases. This CDR3 region has 14 residues. Germline CDR1 MNHNY, CDR2 SVGAGI (reference sequence). The V and J ends lost 10 bases and 3 bases, in that order; junction bases with no gene match: 9. The CDR3 DNA sequence: TGTGCCACTACGGGAACAGGGGTTGGAAACACCATATATTTT. It is translated as CATTGTGVGNTIYF.

This clone appeared a few times. The chain employs TRBV4-3 and TRBJ2-4; possible D gene TRBD2, 6 bases. The V gene lost 1 base and the J gene lost 7 bases, with 14 bases spanning the gap. Germline V gives CDR1 LGHNA, CDR2 YSLEER. The CDR3 is 15 amino acids. This CDR3 reads CASSQVGRRDNIQYF. Here the CDR3 DNA reads TGCGCCAGCAGCCAAGTTGGGCGGAGGGACAACATTCAGTACTTC.

This chain joins TRBV5-1 and TRBJ2-1, with 13 bases fitting TRBD2. CDR1 is SGHRS and CDR2 is YFSETQ in the germline V gene. The CDR3 totals 15 residues. V was clipped by 4 bases and J by 6 bases; unmatched bases: 4. This chain's CDR3 is CASSDGTSGANEQFF. The CDR3 DNA sequence: TGCGCCAGCAGCGACGGGACTAGCGGGGCCAATGAGCAGTTCTTC. Full variable domain (remainder filled in from reference TRBV5-1 and TRBJ2-1): KAGVTQTPRYLIKTRGQQVTLSCSPISGHRSVSWYQQTPGQGLQFLFEYFSETQRNKGNFPGRFSGRQFSNSRSEMNVSTLELGDSALYLCASSDGTSGANEQFFGPGTRLTVL.

The sample holds a few counts of this clone. CDR3 loop: CASSQVSRSNTGELFF. For the CDR3, the DNA is TGTGCCAGCAGCCAAGTTAGCCGGTCGAACACCGGGGAGCTGTTTTTT. The chain joins TRBV3-1 (or the pseudogene TRBV3-2) to TRBJ2-2; D not certain. Germline CDR1 and CDR2: LGHDT and YNNKEL (reference sequence). The V and J ends lost 1 base and 0 bases respectively, with 9 bases between them. CDR3 length: 16 amino acids.

The chain carries TRBV6-5 and TRBJ1-1, with D maybe TRBD1 (5 bases). This CDR3 region has 14 residues. The V gene's germline CDR1 is MNHEY and CDR2 SVGAGI. Trimming stripped 7 bases from V and 5 bases from J, with 17 bases between. The CDR3 is CASKTPARGTEAFF. The DNA of the CDR3 is TGTGCCAGCAAAACCCCCGCCCGGGGGACTGAAGCTTTCTTT.

The rearrangement joins TRBV14 to TRBJ2-7, with D hard to call. CDR3 size: 14 residues. Looked up from germline, CDR1 is SGHDN and CDR2 is FVKESK. V lost 3 bases to trimming and J lost 6 bases, with 15 bases between them. The chain's CDR3 is CASSHGLTPLEQYF. The DNA of the CDR3 is TGTGCCAGCAGCCACGGATTGACACCCCTCGAGCAGTACTTC. Full variable domain (outside the CDR3, taken from reference TRBV14 and TRBJ2-7): EAGVTQFPSHSVIEKGQTVTLRCDPISGHDNLYWYRRVMGKEIKFLLHFVKESKQDESGMPNNRFLAERTGGTYSTLKVQPAELEDSGVYFCASSHGLTPLEQYFGPGTRLTVT.

This clone turned up a few times. V and J are TRBV30 and TRBJ1-1; 7 nucleotides match TRBD1. J gave up 5 bases and V 4 bases, and 7 bases lay outside the gene matches. The CDR3 is made up of 13 amino acids. Per germline, CDR1 GTSNPN and CDR2 SVGIG (reference sequence). The DNA of the CDR3 is TGTGCCTGGACTACACAGGGGCGGACTGAAGCTTTCTTT. Translating it yields CAWTTQGRTEAFF.

V usage is TRBV5-4 and J usage is TRBJ1-3, with D possibly being TRBD1 (5 bases). Trimming stripped 9 bases from V and 4 bases from J, with 17 bases between. CDR1 and CDR2 (germline): SGHNT, YYREEE (reference sequence). The CDR3 is made up of 14 amino acids. The CDR3 DNA reads as TGTGCCACCAGGGCGAGGGAGCCCGGAAACACCATATATTTT. Encoded protein: CATRAREPGNTIYF.

The chain employs TRBV2 and TRBJ1-6; the D gene is possibly TRBD1 (6 bases). The germline CDR1 and CDR2 sequences are SNHLY and FYNNEI. The CDR3 has 14 residues. Trimming left V 6 bases short and J 8 bases short, with 14 bases between. The chain's CDR3 is CASRETGVYSPLHF. The DNA of the CDR3 is TGTGCCAGCAGGGAGACAGGTGTATATTCACCCCTCCACTTT.

V gene TRBV7-7 combines with J gene TRBJ2-7; D uncertain. The CDR3 runs to 15 residues. The V gene's germline CDR1 is SSHAT and CDR2 FNYEAQ (reference sequence). Deletions cut 5 bases from V and 5 bases from J, with 19 bases between. CDR3 nucleotide sequence: TGTGCCAGCAGCCCCCGTGGAGCGAGATTACACGAGCAGTACTTC. This codes for CASSPRGARLHEQYF.

The chain has TRBV2 and TRBJ1-1; 7 bases agree with TRBD1. CDR3 length equals 18 residues. Germline CDR1 is SNHLY and CDR2 is FYNNEI. J gave up 3 bases and V 8 bases, and 21 bases lay outside the gene matches. CDR3 bases: TGTGCCAGCCAATGGGAGACCCAAACAGGGGTAGGGTACACTGAAGCTTTCTTT. It specifies CASQWETQTGVGYTEAFF.

This chain connects TRBV2 to TRBJ2-3; 7 positions match TRBD1. Germline lookup yields CDR1 SNHLY and CDR2 FYNNEI. This CDR3 is built from 15 residues. The V segment lost 5 bases and the J segment 0 bases; nucleotides outside the gene matches: 5. CDR3 protein: CASSRDSLSTDTQYF. CDR3 nucleotides: TGTGCCAGCAGTAGGGACAGCCTAAGCACAGATACGCAGTATTTT.

This chain links TRBV6-5 with TRBJ1-2; D may be TRBD1 (5 bases). Germline V CDR1 and CDR2: MNHEY, SVGAGI. Trimming shortened V by 0 bases and J by 4 bases, and 9 bases separated the two germline ends. This CDR3 has 14 amino acids. The CDR3 is CASSYSGGGYGYTF. Here the CDR3 DNA reads TGTGCCAGCAGTTACTCGGGGGGGGGCTATGGCTACACCTTC.

This clone was observed once. V gene TRBV7-9 combines with J gene TRBJ2-7; tentatively, D is TRBD1 (5 bases). This CDR3 has 14 amino acids. V was shortened by 5 bases and J by 3 bases, with 14 bases between the two germline ends. CDR1 and CDR2 from the germline V gene are SEHNR and FQNEAQ (reference sequence). DNA of the CDR3: TGTGCCAGCAGCCTAGAGGACACCGGCTACGAGCAGTACTTC. Amino acid sequence: CASSLEDTGYEQYF.